These 2 T cell receptor beta chains share one sample of origin, sequenced in a study of shared T cell receptors in the human thymus. TCRdb's copy holds only in-frame clones and misses some; the assay was immunoSEQ multiplex PCR. The table records hundreds of thousands of clones, around 87% of them present only once. These same records also appear under a second study, on human thymus T cells.

The sample consisted of thymocytes. The receptors shown here come from a boy under three years old with a congenital heart defect.

J is TRBJ2-7 and V is TRBV11-2, with a weak D call TRBD2 (6 bases). Looked up from germline, CDR1 is SGHAT and CDR2 is FQNNGV. This CDR3 region has 14 residues. V was cut by 2 bases and J by 0 bases, with 8 bases left in between. CDR3 in amino acids: CASSLLAPSYEQYF. CDR3 sequence (DNA): TGTGCCAGCAGCTTACTAGCGCCCTCCTACGAGCAGTACTTC.

This rearrangement joins TRBV14 to TRBJ1-3; D not certain. The CDR3 has 14 residues. Germline CDR1 SGHDN, CDR2 FVKESK. Between the trimmed V and J ends, which lost 4 bases and 0 bases, there was a span of 7 bases. The CDR3 nucleotides are TGTGCCAGCAGCCTTCAAGCCTCTGGAAACACCATATATTTT. It encodes CASSLQASGNTIYF.